This TCR beta chain was sequenced during a study of Tregs in tolerant kidney transplant recipients. General study points: The small number of patients limits these findings pending further validation.

Data came from immunoSEQ multiplex PCR; TCRdb stores just in-frame clones and leaves some out. The data hold tens of thousands of clones, with less than 95% observed a single time. In its sample, this clone was seen once. Its antigen is unidentified. V dropped 4 bases and J dropped 4 bases, with 20 bases sitting between them. Germline CDR1 is MGHRA and CDR2 is YSYEKL. The CDR3 length is 17 residues. Sequencing used Tregs from blood. The chain couples TRBV4-1 to TRBJ1-3; D not certain. The TCR was taken from a human donor in good health. CDR3 nucleotides: TGCGCCAGCAGCCGCCGAGTTGAGGTTGGTAGGGGAAACACCATATATTTT. Its protein is CASSRRVEVGRGNTIYF.